The 21 T cell receptor beta chains below all came from one sample that was sequenced in a study of immune cell composition in non-small cell lung cancer. Normal lung was sampled as far from the tumour as possible, at least 3 cm. Profiling relied on immunoSEQ multiplex PCR, and the TCRdb table lists in-frame clones only, not all of them. This repertoire shows a few thousand clones, roughly 70% found once; its top ten account for around 10%. The sequenced material came from non-adjacent lung tissue. The source is a human donor with non-small cell lung cancer.

This clone has only a few counts. Other nucleotide sequences from this sample produce the same CDR3. CDR3 in DNA: TGTGCCAGCAGTGCAGGGGGAAGCAATCAGCCCCAGCATTTT. The encoded protein is CASSAGGSNQPQHF. The genes are TRBV28 and TRBJ1-5; 7 nucleotides line up with TRBD1. Germline V lookup: CDR1 MDHEN, CDR2 SYDVKM. V lost 5 bases, J lost 1 base, and 2 bases stayed unmatched. CDR3 size: 14 residues.

The CDR3 nucleotides read TGCAGTGCTAGTAATCGCTACACCTTC. It encodes CSASNRYTF. The chain has TRBV20-1 and TRBJ1-2; the D is unclear. Trimming stripped 3 bases from V and 9 bases from J, with 5 bases between. The CDR3 loop spans 9 amino acids. Germline CDR1 DFQATT, CDR2 SNEGSKA (reference sequence).

J is TRBJ2-5 and V is TRBV6-5; maybe TRBD2 (6 bases). CDR3 length equals 15 residues. The germline V gene has CDR1 MNHEY and CDR2 SVGAGI. The V gene lost 4 bases and the J gene lost 4 bases, with 16 bases spanning the gap. The CDR3 reads CASSSRRLERETQYF. Written as DNA, the CDR3 is TGTGCCAGCAGTTCGCGCCGACTAGAACGAGAGACCCAGTACTTC.

This rearrangement joins TRBV30 to TRBJ2-5, with a tentative D call TRBD2 (5 bases). The CDR3 spans 12 residues. V was shortened by 5 bases and J by 8 bases, with 15 bases between the two germline ends. Germline V lookup: CDR1 GTSNPN, CDR2 SVGIG (reference sequence). The CDR3 protein is CAWERLGRTQYF. The CDR3 DNA follows: TGTGCCTGGGAGCGGTTGGGGAGAACCCAGTACTTC.

This clone was recorded once. The V call is TRBV5-4, the J call TRBJ2-3; 8 bases align to TRBD2. The germline V gene encodes CDR1 SGHNT and CDR2 YYREEE (reference sequence). The CDR3 is made up of 17 amino acids. The J segment lost 0 bases and the V segment lost 0 bases, leaving 6 bases of the junction unmatched. The chain's CDR3 is CASSLGSGGASTDTQYF. The CDR3 region has the DNA TGTGCCAGCAGCTTGGGAAGCGGGGGAGCTAGCACAGATACGCAGTATTTT.

Only a few counts were recorded for this clone. J is TRBJ1-5 and V is TRBV7-2; D might be TRBD1 (5 bases). CDR3 length equals 13 residues. CDR1 and CDR2 (germline): SGHTA, FQGNSA. The V end was cut by 8 bases, the J end by 5 bases, with 13 bases between. The CDR3 loop reads CASSGGADQPQHF. DNA for the CDR3: TGTGCCAGCTCGGGGGGTGCGGATCAGCCCCAGCATTTT.

V gene TRBV27 combines with J gene TRBJ2-3; 13 bases agree with TRBD2. The CDR3 is 15 amino acids. From germline, CDR1 is MNHEY and CDR2 SMNVEV (reference sequence). The J segment lost 0 bases and the V segment lost 6 bases, leaving 0 bases of the junction unmatched. The CDR3 DNA sequence: TGTGCCAGCAGGGGACTAGCGGGGAGCACAGATACGCAGTATTTT. It is translated as CASRGLAGSTDTQYF.

The chain couples TRBV5-1 to TRBJ2-2; D remains ambiguous. Germline V lookup: CDR1 SGHRS, CDR2 YFSETQ. The ends were cut back, 1 base at V and 10 bases at J, with 8 bases in the middle. The CDR3 covers 12 residues. CDR3 protein: CASSLTRTELFF. The CDR3 bases are TGCGCCAGCAGCTTGACGAGAACGGAGCTGTTTTTT.

The V and J genes are TRBV18 and TRBJ2-5, with D possibly matching TRBD1 (5 bases). The end of the DNA is better explained by TRBJ2-7, so the J call may be wrong. The germline gives CDR1 KGHSH, CDR2 LQKENI. The CDR3 has 14 amino acids. As DNA, the CDR3 is TGTGCCAGCTCACCGGACACCCGCTCCTACGAGCAGTACTTC. It is translated as CASSPDTRSYEQYF.

This clone came up a few times. V and J are TRBV18 and TRBJ1-1; D possibly corresponds to TRBD1 (5 bases). Per the germline V gene, CDR1 is KGHSH and CDR2 is LQKENI. V was clipped by 0 bases and J by 8 bases, with 10 bases between them. The CDR3 sequence is 13 residues long. CDR3 amino acids: CASSPPQGPEAFF. CDR3 coding DNA: TGTGCCAGCTCACCACCCCAGGGCCCCGAAGCTTTCTTT. Full variable domain (remainder filled in from reference TRBV18 and TRBJ1-1): NAGVMQNPRHLVRRRGQEARLRCSPMKGHSHVYWYRQLPEEGLKFMVYLQKENIIDESGMPKERFSAEFPKEGPSILRIQQVVRGDSAAYFCASSPPQGPEAFFGQGTRLTVV.

This clone is medium-sized (0.01 to 0.1%) in the sample. The V gene is TRBV7-8, the J gene TRBJ2-7, with D tentatively TRBD2 (5 bases). The CDR3 totals 14 residues. The V and J ends lost 7 bases and 4 bases respectively, with 17 bases between them. Germline CDR1 SGHVS, CDR2 FQNEAQ. As DNA, the CDR3 is TGTGCCAGCACCACGCAGACCGGGGTTTACGAGCAGTACTTC. Translating it yields CASTTQTGVYEQYF.

The V and J genes are TRBV5-1 and TRBJ1-4, with D hard to call. V was trimmed by 0 bases and J by 4 bases, leaving 10 bases between them. The CDR3 has 15 amino acids. The germline V gene has CDR1 SGHRS and CDR2 YFSETQ. CDR3 region: CASSLEGGYNEKLFF. The CDR3 coding sequence is TGCGCCAGCAGCTTGGAGGGAGGATATAATGAAAAACTGTTTTTT.

CDR3 residues: CASSLDQRTSTDTQYF. The CDR3 bases are TGCGCCAGCAGCTTGGACCAGCGAACTAGCACAGATACGCAGTATTTT. The chain employs TRBV5-1 and TRBJ2-3; D not resolved. Trimming shortened V by 0 bases and J by 0 bases, and 11 bases separated the two germline ends. CDR1 SGHRS and CDR2 YFSETQ come from the germline V gene. The CDR3 covers 16 residues. The whole variable domain, filled in from reference TRBV5-1 and TRBJ2-3, reads KAGVTQTPRYLIKTRGQQVTLSCSPISGHRSVSWYQQTPGQGLQFLFEYFSETQRNKGNFPGRFSGRQFSNSRSEMNVSTLELGDSALYLCASSLDQRTSTDTQYFGPGTRLTVL.

The chain combines TRBV29-1 with TRBJ1-2, with D unresolved. The CDR3 runs 11 residues. Germline lookup yields CDR1 SQVTM and CDR2 ANQGSEA. Trimming pared 4 bases from V and 7 bases from J, leaving 10 bases between. CDR3 amino acids: CSVVLRGGYTF. The CDR3 DNA follows: TGCAGCGTTGTCTTACGGGGTGGCTACACCTTC.

The chain employs TRBV9 and TRBJ1-4; D gene unclear. This CDR3 has 12 residues. Trimming pared 4 bases from V and 6 bases from J, leaving 7 bases between. The germline V gene has CDR1 SGDLS and CDR2 YYNGEE. CDR3 sequence: CASSFTDEKLFF. CDR3 bases: TGTGCCAGCAGCTTCACGGATGAAAAACTGTTTTTT.

The rearrangement links TRBV5-1 to TRBJ2-5; 7 bases are a match to TRBD1. This CDR3 spans 15 amino acids. Germline V gene lookup returns CDR1 SGHRS and CDR2 YFSETQ. V trimming: 1 base; J trimming: 4 bases; junction bases outside the gene matches: 7. The CDR3 spells CASSLLQGLGETQYF. The DNA of the CDR3 is TGCGCCAGCAGCTTGCTACAGGGGCTGGGAGAGACCCAGTACTTC.

V is TRBV7-8 and J is TRBJ1-5; tentatively, D is TRBD1 (6 bases). Germline assignment: CDR1 SGHVS and CDR2 FQNEAQ. This CDR3 is built from 16 residues. Trimming took 4 bases from V and 2 from J, leaving 15 bases between them. CDR3 nucleotides: TGTGCCAGCAGCTCAACAGGGTCTAGGGGCAATCAGCCCCAGCATTTT. The encoded protein is CASSSTGSRGNQPQHF.

V usage is TRBV6-5 and J usage is TRBJ1-2, with D possibly matching TRBD1 (5 bases). In germline, CDR1 is MNHEY, CDR2 SVGAGI. V was clipped by 2 bases and J by 4 bases, with 14 bases between them. The CDR3 contains 15 residues. CDR3 in amino acids: CASSYDRTFSYGYTF. CDR3 coding DNA: TGTGCCAGCAGTTACGACAGAACTTTCTCCTATGGCTACACCTTC.

The chain couples TRBV5-6 to TRBJ2-2; a possible D gene is TRBD2 (5 bases). V lost 2 bases, J lost 5 bases, and 10 bases lay in between. Germline CDR1 reads SGHDT; CDR2 reads YYEEEE. This CDR3 spans 14 amino acids. CDR3 in amino acids: CASSLVRGTGELFF. Written as DNA, the CDR3 is TGTGCCAGCAGCTTAGTTCGGGGTACCGGGGAGCTGTTTTTT.

The V gene is TRBV6-4, the J gene TRBJ2-3; a possible D gene is TRBD2 (5 bases). CDR3 length: 13 amino acids. Germline lookup yields CDR1 MRHNA and CDR2 SNTAGT. V was trimmed by 3 bases and J by 3 bases, leaving 7 bases between them. The DNA for the CDR3 is TGTGCCAGCAGTGAATCGGGGACAGATACGCAGTATTTT. It encodes CASSESGTDTQYF.

The rearrangement uses TRBV7-8 and TRBJ1-2, with TRBD1 identical over 10 bases. This CDR3 region has 14 residues. Germline-derived CDR1 and CDR2 are SGHVS and FQNEAQ. V shed 5 bases and J 8 bases; nucleotides not matched to a gene: 8. As DNA, the CDR3 is TGTGCCAGCAGCCCCGGCGGGACAGGGGTCGGCTACACCTTC. Translated, it gives CASSPGGTGVGYTF. The whole variable domain, filled in from reference TRBV7-8 and TRBJ1-2, reads GAGVSQSPRYKVAKRGQDVALRCDPISGHVSLFWYQQALGQGPEFLTYFQNEAQLDKSGLPSDRFFAERPEGSVSTLKIQRTQQEDSAVYLCASSPGGTGVGYTFGSGTRLTVV.